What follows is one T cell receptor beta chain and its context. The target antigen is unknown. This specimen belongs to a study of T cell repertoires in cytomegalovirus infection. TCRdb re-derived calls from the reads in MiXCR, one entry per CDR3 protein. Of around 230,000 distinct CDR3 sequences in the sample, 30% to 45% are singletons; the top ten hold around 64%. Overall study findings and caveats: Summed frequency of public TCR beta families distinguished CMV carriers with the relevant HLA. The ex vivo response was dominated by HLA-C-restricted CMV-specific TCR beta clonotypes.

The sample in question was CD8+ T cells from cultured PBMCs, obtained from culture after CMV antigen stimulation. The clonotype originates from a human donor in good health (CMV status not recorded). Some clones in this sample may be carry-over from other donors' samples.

In DNA form, the CDR3 reads TGTGCCAGCAGCTTACGGGGATATCAGCCCCAGCATTTT. This sequence encodes CASSLRGYQPQHF. The chain combines TRBV7-9 with TRBJ1-5, with unresolved D. V dropped 2 bases and J dropped 5 bases, with 7 bases sitting between them. Germline V gene lookup returns CDR1 SEHNR and CDR2 FQNEAQ (reference sequence). CDR3 length: 13 residues.